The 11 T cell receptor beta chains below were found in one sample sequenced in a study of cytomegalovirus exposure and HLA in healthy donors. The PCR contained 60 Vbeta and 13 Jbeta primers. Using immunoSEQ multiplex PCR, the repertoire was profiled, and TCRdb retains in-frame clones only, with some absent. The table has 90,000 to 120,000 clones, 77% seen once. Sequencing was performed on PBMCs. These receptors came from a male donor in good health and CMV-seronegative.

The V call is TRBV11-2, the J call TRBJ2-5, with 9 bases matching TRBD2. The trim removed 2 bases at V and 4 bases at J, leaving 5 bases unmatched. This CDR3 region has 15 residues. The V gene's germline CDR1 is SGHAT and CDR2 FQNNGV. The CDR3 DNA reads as TGTGCCAGCAGCTTAACGCCTAGCGGGACAGAGACCCAGTACTTC. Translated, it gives CASSLTPSGTETQYF.

The CDR3 spells CAISVTENTEAFF. In DNA, the CDR3 is TGTGCCATCAGTGTGACAGAGAACACTGAAGCTTTCTTT. The J gene is TRBJ1-1, the V gene TRBV10-3, with D tentatively TRBD1 (5 bases). The CDR3 spans 13 residues. The V end was cut by 4 bases, the J end by 1 base, with 7 bases between. From germline, CDR1 is ENHRY and CDR2 SYGVKD.

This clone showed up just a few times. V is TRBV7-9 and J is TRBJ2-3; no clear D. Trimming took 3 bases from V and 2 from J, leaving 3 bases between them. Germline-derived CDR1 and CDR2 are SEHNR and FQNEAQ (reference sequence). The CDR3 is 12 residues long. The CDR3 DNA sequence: TGTGCCAGCAGCTTCGTCACAGATACGCAGTATTTT. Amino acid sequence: CASSFVTDTQYF.

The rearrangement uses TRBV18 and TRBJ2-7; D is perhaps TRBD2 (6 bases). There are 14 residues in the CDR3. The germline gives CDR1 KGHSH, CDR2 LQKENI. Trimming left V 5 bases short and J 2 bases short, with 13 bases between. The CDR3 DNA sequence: TGTGCCAGCTCATCGGGGACGGGAGCCTACGAGCAGTACTTC. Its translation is CASSSGTGAYEQYF. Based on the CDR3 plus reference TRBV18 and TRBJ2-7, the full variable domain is NAGVMQNPRHLVRRRGQEARLRCSPMKGHSHVYWYRQLPEEGLKFMVYLQKENIIDESGMPKERFSAEFPKEGPSILRIQQVVRGDSAAYFCASSSGTGAYEQYFGPGTRLTVT.

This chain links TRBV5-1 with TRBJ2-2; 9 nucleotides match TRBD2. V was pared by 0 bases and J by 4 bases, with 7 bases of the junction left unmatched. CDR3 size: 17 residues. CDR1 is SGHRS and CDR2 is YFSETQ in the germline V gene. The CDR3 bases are TGCGCCAGCAGCTTGGGTCCTAGCGGGACGACCACCGGGGAGCTGTTTTTT. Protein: CASSLGPSGTTTGELFF.

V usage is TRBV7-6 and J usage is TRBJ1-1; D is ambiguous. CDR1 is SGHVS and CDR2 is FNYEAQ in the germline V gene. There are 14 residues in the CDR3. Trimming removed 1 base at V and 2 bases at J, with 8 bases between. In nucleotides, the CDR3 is TGTGCCAGCAGCTTAGGGCACCCTAACACTGAAGCTTTCTTT. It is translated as CASSLGHPNTEAFF.

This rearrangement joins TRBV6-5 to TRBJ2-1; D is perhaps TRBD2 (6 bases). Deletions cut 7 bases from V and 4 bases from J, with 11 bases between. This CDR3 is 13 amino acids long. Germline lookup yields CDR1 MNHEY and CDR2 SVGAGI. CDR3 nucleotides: TGTGCCAGCACTAGTAGCGGATACAATGAGCAGTTCTTC. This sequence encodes CASTSSGYNEQFF.

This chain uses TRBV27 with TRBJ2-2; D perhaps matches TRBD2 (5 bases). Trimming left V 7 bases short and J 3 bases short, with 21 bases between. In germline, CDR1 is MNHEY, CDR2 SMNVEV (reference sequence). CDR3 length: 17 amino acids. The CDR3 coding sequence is TGTGCCAGCACCAAAAGCCGGAGGCGGAACGACACCGGGGAGCTGTTTTTT. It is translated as CASTKSRRRNDTGELFF.

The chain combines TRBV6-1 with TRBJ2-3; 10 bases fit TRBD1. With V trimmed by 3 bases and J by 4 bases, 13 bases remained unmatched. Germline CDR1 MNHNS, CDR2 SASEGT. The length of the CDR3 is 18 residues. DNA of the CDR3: TGTGCCAGCAGTGACAAGACCGGGACAGGGGTTCGCGCAGATACGCAGTATTTT. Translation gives CASSDKTGTGVRADTQYF.

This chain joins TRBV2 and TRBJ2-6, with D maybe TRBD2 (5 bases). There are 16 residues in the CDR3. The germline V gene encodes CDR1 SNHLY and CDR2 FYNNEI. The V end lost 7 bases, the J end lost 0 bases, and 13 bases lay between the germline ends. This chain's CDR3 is CASKGGLNSGANVLTF. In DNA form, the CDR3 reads TGTGCCAGCAAGGGCGGGCTTAACTCTGGGGCCAACGTCCTGACTTTC.

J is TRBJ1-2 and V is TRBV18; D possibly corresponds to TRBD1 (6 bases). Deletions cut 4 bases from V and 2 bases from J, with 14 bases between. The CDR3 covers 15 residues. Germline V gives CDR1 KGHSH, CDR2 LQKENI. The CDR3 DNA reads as TGTGCCAGCTCACAGGACAGCATGAAAAACTATGGCTACACCTTC. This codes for CASSQDSMKNYGYTF.